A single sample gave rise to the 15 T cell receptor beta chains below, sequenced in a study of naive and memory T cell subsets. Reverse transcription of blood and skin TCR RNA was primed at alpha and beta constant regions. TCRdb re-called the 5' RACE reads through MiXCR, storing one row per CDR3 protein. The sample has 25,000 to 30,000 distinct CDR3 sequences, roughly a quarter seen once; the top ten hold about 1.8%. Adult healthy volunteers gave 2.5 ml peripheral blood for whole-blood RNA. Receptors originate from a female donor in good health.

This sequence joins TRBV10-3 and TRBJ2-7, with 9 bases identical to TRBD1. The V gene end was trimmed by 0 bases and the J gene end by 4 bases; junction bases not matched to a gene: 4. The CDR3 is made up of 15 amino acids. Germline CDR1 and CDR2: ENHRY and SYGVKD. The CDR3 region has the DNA TGTGCCATCAGTGAGTCGGTGGGACAGGGTTACGAGCAGTACTTC. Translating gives CAISESVGQGYEQYF.

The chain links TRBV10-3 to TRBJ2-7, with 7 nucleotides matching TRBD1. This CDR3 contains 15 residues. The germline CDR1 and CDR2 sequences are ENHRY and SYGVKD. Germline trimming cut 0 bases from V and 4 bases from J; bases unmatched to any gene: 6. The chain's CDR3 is CAISESETGAYEQYF. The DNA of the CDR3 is TGTGCCATCAGTGAGTCGGAAACAGGGGCGTACGAGCAGTACTTC.

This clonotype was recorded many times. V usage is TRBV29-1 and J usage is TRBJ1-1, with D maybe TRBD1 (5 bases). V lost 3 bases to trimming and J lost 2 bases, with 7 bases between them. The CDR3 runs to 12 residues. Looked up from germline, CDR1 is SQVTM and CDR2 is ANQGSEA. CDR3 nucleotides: TGCAGCGTTGACAGGGTCAACACTGAAGCTTTCTTT. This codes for CSVDRVNTEAFF.

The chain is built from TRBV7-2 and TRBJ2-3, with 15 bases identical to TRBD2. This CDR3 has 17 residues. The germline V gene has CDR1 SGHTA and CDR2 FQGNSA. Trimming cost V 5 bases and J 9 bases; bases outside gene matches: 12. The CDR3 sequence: CASSLAGTSGRHGTQYF. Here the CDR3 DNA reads TGTGCCAGCAGCCTGGCCGGGACTAGCGGGAGGCATGGGACGCAGTATTTT. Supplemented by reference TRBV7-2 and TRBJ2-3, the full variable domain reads GAGVSQSPSNKVTEKGKDVELRCDPISGHTALYWYRQSLGQGLEFLIYFQGNSAPDKSGLPSDRFSAERTGGSVSTLTIQRTQQEDSAVYLCASSLAGTSGRHGTQYFGPGTRLTVL.

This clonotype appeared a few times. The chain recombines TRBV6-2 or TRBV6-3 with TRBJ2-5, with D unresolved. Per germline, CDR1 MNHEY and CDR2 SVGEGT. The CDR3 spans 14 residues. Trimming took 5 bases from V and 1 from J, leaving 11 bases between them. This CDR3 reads CASSILSVQETQYF. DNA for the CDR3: TGTGCCAGCAGTATCCTCAGCGTCCAAGAGACCCAGTACTTC.

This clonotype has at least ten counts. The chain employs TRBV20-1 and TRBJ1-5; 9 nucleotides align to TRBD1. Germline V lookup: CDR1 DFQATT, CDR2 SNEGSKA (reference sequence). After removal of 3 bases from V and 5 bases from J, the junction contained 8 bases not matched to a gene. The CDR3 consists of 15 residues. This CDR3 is CSASYPTGGDQPQHF. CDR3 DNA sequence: TGCAGTGCTAGCTACCCAACAGGGGGCGATCAGCCCCAGCATTTT.

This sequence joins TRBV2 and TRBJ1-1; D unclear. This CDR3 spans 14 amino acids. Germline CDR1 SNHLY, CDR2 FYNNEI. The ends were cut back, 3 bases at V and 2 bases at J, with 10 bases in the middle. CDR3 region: CASSDHRINTEAFF. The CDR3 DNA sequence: TGTGCCAGCAGTGACCACCGGATAAACACTGAAGCTTTCTTT.

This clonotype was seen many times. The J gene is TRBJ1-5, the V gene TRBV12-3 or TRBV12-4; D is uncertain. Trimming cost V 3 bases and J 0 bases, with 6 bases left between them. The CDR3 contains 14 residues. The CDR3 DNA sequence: TGTGCCAGCAGTTTCGGGGATAGCAATCAGCCCCAGCATTTT. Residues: CASSFGDSNQPQHF.

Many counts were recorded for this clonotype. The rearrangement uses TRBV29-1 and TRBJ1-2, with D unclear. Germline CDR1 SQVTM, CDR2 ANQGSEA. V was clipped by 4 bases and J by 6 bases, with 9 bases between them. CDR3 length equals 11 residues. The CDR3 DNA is TGCAGCGTTGGTCAGACGGATGGCTACACCTTC. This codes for CSVGQTDGYTF.

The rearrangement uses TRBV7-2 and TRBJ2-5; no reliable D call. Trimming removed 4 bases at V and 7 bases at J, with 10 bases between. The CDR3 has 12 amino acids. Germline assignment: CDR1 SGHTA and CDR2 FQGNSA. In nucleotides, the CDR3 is TGTGCCAGCAGCTCAGACCGACGGACCCAGTACTTC. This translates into CASSSDRRTQYF. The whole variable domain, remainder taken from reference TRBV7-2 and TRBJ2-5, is GAGVSQSPSNKVTEKGKDVELRCDPISGHTALYWYRQSLGQGLEFLIYFQGNSAPDKSGLPSDRFSAERTGGSVSTLTIQRTQQEDSAVYLCASSSDRRTQYFGPGTRLLVL.

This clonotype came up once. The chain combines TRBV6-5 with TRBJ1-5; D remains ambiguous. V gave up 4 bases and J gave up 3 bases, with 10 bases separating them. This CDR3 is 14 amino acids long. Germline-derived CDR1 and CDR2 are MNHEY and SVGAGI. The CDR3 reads CASSSTDANQPQHF. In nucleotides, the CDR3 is TGTGCCAGCAGTTCCACAGATGCCAATCAGCCCCAGCATTTT.

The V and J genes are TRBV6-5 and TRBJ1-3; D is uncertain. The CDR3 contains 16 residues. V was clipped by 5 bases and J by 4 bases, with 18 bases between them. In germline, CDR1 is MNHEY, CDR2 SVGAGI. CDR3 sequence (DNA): TGTGCCAGCAGTACCCGGAGGCTCCGGCCGGGAAACACCATATATTTT. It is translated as CASSTRRLRPGNTIYF.

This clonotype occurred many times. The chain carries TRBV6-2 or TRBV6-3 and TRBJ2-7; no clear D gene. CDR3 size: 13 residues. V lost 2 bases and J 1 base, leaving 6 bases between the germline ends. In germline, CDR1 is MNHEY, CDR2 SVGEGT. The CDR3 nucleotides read TGTGCCAGCAGTTACGGGCCTTCCTACGAGCAGTACTTC. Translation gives CASSYGPSYEQYF.

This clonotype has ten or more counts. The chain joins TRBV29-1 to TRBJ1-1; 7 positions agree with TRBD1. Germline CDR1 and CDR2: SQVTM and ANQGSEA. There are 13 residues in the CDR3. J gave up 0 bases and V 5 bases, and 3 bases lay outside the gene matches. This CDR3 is CSVTQGVNTEAFF. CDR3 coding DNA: TGCAGCGTTACCCAGGGGGTGAACACTGAAGCTTTCTTT.

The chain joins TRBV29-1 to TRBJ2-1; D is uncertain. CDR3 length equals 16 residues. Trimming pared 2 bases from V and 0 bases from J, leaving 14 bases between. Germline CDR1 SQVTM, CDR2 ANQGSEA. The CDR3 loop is CSVEINDISSYNEQFF. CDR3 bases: TGCAGCGTTGAAATTAACGACATTAGCTCCTACAATGAGCAGTTCTTC.